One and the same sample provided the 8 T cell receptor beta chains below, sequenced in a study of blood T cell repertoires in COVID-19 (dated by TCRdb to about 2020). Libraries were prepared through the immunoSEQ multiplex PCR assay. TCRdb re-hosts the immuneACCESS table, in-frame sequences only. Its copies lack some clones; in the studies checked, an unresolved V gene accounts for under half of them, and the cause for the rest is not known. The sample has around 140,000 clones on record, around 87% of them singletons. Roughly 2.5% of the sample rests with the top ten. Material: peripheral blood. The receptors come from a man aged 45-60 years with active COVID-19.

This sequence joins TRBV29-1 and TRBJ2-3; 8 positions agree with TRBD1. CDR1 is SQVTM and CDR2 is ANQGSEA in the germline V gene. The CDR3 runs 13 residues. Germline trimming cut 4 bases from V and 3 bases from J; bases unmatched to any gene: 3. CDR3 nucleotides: TGCAGCGTTGTAAACAGGGGGACAGATACGCAGTATTTT. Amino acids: CSVVNRGTDTQYF.

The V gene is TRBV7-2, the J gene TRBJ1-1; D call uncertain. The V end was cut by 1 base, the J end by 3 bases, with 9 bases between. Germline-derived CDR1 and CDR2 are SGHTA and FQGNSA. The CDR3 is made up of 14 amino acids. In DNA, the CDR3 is TGTGCCAGCAGCTTAGGACCCCAGGACACTGAAGCTTTCTTT. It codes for CASSLGPQDTEAFF.

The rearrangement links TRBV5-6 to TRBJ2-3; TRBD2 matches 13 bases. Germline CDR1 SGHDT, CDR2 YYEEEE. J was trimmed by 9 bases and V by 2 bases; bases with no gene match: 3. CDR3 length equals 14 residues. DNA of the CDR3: TGTGCCAGCAGCTTAACTAGCGGGGGGGGCACGCAGTATTTT. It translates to CASSLTSGGGTQYF.

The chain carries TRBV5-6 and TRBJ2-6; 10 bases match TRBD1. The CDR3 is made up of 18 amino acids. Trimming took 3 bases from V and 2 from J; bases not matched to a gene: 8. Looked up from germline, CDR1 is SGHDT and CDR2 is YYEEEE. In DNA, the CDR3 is TGTGCCAGCAGCTCGGGACAGGGGAAGTTCACTGGGGCCAACGTCCTGACTTTC. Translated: CASSSGQGKFTGANVLTF.

CDR3 nucleotides: TGTGCCAGCACCCCGTGGGGCGGGGGGGCAATCAATGAGCAGTTCTTC. The encoded protein is CASTPWGGGAINEQFF. The genes are TRBV7-6 and TRBJ2-1, with 9 bases that match TRBD2. The ends lost 7 bases at V and 6 bases at J; junction bases unmatched: 13. This CDR3 is built from 16 residues. CDR1 SGHVS and CDR2 FNYEAQ come from the germline V gene.

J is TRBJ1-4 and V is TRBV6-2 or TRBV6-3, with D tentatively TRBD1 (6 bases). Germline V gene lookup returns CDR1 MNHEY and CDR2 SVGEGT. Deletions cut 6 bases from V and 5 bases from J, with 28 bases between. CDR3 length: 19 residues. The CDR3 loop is CASSPGTLQDWGTNEKLFF. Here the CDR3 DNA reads TGTGCCAGCAGCCCCGGGACACTCCAAGACTGGGGAACAAATGAAAAACTGTTTTTT.

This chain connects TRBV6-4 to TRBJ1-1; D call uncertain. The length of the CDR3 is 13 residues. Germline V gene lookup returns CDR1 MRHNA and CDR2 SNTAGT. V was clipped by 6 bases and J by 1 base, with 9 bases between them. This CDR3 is CASSPEANTEAFF. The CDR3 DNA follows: TGTGCCAGCAGCCCTGAGGCGAACACTGAAGCTTTCTTT.

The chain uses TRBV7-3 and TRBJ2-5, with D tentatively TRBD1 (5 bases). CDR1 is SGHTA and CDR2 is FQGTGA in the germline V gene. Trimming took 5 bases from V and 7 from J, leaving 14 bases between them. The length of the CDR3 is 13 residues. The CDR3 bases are TGTGCCAGCAGCCCCAGGGTTTTGGGGACCCAGTACTTC. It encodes CASSPRVLGTQYF.